This passage covers 11 T cell receptor beta chains from one sample sequenced in a study of shared clonotypes between healthy human individuals. Sequenced by immunoSEQ multiplex PCR; TCRdb stores in-frame clones only, minus some. Of some 1,900,000 clones listed, about 95% were seen once; the top ten hold approximately 1.2%. Terminally differentiated effector memory CD45RA+ cells were left out of the naive CD8 fraction, which was CD45RO-negative and positively selected for CCR7. The source material was naive CD8+ T cells sorted from blood. These receptors were obtained from a man aged 18 to 30 in good health.

This chain joins TRBV4-3 and TRBJ2-7; D is undetermined. This CDR3 has 15 amino acids. CDR1 is LGHNA and CDR2 is YSLEER in the germline V gene. Trimming cost V 1 base and J 9 bases, with 19 bases left between them. The CDR3 reads CASSQAVGPAYWQYF. The CDR3 DNA is TGCGCCAGCAGCCAAGCGGTGGGCCCTGCATATTGGCAGTACTTC.

This chain links TRBV14 with TRBJ2-4, with 7 bases aligning to TRBD1. CDR3 length: 15 amino acids. Germline assignment: CDR1 SGHDN and CDR2 FVKESK. The V gene end was trimmed by 4 bases and the J gene end by 8 bases; junction bases not matched to a gene: 11. The CDR3 spells CASSLQTGSGYIQYF. The CDR3 coding sequence is TGTGCCAGCAGCCTTCAGACAGGGTCTGGGTACATTCAGTACTTC. Full variable domain (outside the CDR3, taken from reference TRBV14 and TRBJ2-4): EAGVTQFPSHSVIEKGQTVTLRCDPISGHDNLYWYRRVMGKEIKFLLHFVKESKQDESGMPNNRFLAERTGGTYSTLKVQPAELEDSGVYFCASSLQTGSGYIQYFGAGTRLSVL.

The count of this clone is one. The chain joins TRBV2 to TRBJ2-5, with TRBD1 as a possible D gene (6 bases). CDR1 and CDR2 (germline): SNHLY, FYNNEI. The CDR3 sequence is 14 residues long. Between the trimmed V and J ends, which lost 5 bases and 1 base, there was a span of 11 bases. The CDR3 reads CASSQGFSQETQYF. The CDR3 nucleotides are TGTGCCAGCAGTCAGGGGTTCTCCCAAGAGACCCAGTACTTC. Filled out from reference TRBV2 and TRBJ2-5, the complete variable domain reads EPEVTQTPSHQVTQMGQEVILRCVPISNHLYFYWYRQILGQKVEFLVSFYNNEISEKSEIFDDQFSVERPDGSNFTLKIRSTKLEDSAMYFCASSQGFSQETQYFGPGTRLLVL.

V gene TRBV29-1 combines with J gene TRBJ1-1, with TRBD1 matching over 9 bases. CDR3 length: 14 residues. Germline assignment: CDR1 SQVTM and CDR2 ANQGSEA. Trimming at V came to 6 bases and at J to 4 bases, leaving 9 bases not matched to a gene. The CDR3 DNA sequence: TGCAGCGTAAACAGGGGGCCTTCGGTCACTGAAGCTTTCTTT. Translating gives CSVNRGPSVTEAFF.

The chain recombines TRBV6-1 with TRBJ2-7; either TRBD1 or TRBD2 may supply D (5 bases each). Germline values: CDR1 MNHNS, CDR2 SASEGT. The CDR3 is 13 residues long. V lost 8 bases and J 2 bases, leaving 13 bases between the germline ends. The CDR3: CASGDVYPYEQYF. CDR3 DNA sequence: TGTGCCAGCGGGGACGTTTATCCCTACGAGCAGTACTTC.

The genes are TRBV28 and TRBJ2-7; perhaps TRBD2 as D (5 bases). The CDR3 contains 16 residues. Between the trimmed V and J ends, which lost 1 base and 3 bases, there was a span of 16 bases. Germline assignment: CDR1 MDHEN and CDR2 SYDVKM. The CDR3, as DNA: TGTGCCAGCAGTTTATCGGAGGCAGAATCGAACTACGAGCAGTACTTC. Translation: CASSLSEAESNYEQYF.

V usage is TRBV5-1 and J usage is TRBJ1-3; 7 bases fit TRBD1. In germline, CDR1 is SGHRS, CDR2 YFSETQ. J gave up 4 bases and V 3 bases, and 4 bases lay outside the gene matches. This CDR3 is 14 amino acids long. The CDR3 reads CASSSTGKGNTIYF. The DNA of the CDR3 is TGCGCCAGCAGCTCGACAGGGAAAGGAAACACCATATATTTT.

This clone was detected once. V is TRBV13 and J is TRBJ1-5; TRBD1 matches 7 bases. The CDR3 has 15 residues. In germline, CDR1 is PRHDT, CDR2 FYEKMQ (reference sequence). The ends lost 0 bases at V and 7 bases at J; junction bases unmatched: 6. The CDR3 spells CASSLGTGLNQPQHF. In nucleotides, the CDR3 is TGTGCCAGCAGCTTAGGGACAGGGTTGAACCAGCCCCAGCATTTT.

The chain uses TRBV27 and TRBJ2-3, with 9 bases aligning to TRBD2. The CDR3 runs to 15 residues. With 3 bases clipped from V and 2 bases from J, the junction kept 3 bases outside the gene matches. Looked up from germline, CDR1 is MNHEY and CDR2 is SMNVEV (reference sequence). The CDR3 loop is CASSFLAGATDTQYF. In DNA form, the CDR3 reads TGTGCCAGCAGTTTTTTAGCGGGAGCCACAGATACGCAGTATTTT.

This chain uses TRBV25-1 with TRBJ1-1; 8 bases agree with TRBD1. The CDR3 is 13 amino acids. Germline V gene data show CDR1 as MGHDK and CDR2 as SYGVNS. V gave up 7 bases and J gave up 4 bases; unmatched junction bases: 5. The CDR3, as DNA: TGTGCCAGCACCCTAACAGGGGGCACTGAAGCTTTCTTT. This codes for CASTLTGGTEAFF.

Of note for this clone: This CDR3 is also generated by other DNA sequences in the sample. The V gene is TRBV27, the J gene TRBJ2-7; perhaps TRBD1 as D (5 bases). V lost 3 bases to trimming and J lost 1 base, with 7 bases between them. The CDR3 loop spans 13 amino acids. Germline V gene sequence: CDR1 MNHEY, CDR2 SMNVEV (reference sequence). The CDR3 region is CASSFQGSYEQYF. The CDR3 DNA follows: TGTGCCAGCAGTTTTCAGGGATCCTACGAGCAGTACTTC.